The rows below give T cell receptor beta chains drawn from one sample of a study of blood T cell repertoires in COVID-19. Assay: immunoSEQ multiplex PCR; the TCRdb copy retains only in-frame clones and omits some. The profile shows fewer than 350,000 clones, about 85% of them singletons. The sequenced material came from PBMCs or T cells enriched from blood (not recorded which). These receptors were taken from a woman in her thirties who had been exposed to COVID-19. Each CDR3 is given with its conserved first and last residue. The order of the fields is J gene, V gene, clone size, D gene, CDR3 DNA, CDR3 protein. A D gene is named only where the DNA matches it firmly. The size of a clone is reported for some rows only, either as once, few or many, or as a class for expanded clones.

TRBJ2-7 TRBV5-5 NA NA TGTGCCAGCAGCTGGGGCAGACAGGACTTAGGGTACGAGCAGTACTTC CASSWGRQDLGYEQYF
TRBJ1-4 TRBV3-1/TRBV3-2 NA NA TGTGCCAGCAGCCGCAGGAATGAAAAACTGTTTTTT CASSRRNEKLFF
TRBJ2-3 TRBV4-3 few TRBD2 TGCGCCAGCAGCCAAGATCGGATTAGCGGGGGCTACACAGATACGCAGTATTTT CASSQDRISGGYTDTQYF
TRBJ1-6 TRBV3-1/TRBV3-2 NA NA TGTGCCAGCAGCCAAGATCATCTGAGCTCCTATAATTCACCCCTCCACTTT CASSQDHLSSYNSPLHF
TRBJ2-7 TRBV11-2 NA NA TGTGCCAGCAGCTTAGGACTGTTCTCCTACGAGCAGTACTTC CASSLGLFSYEQYF
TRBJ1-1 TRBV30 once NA TGTGCCTGGAGTTTACTCCACACTGAAGCTTTCTTT CAWSLLHTEAFF
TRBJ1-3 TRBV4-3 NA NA TGCGCCAGCAGCCAAGACCCCAGGGATACAAGCTCTGGAAACACCATATATTTT CASSQDPRDTSSGNTIYF
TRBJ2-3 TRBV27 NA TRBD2 TGTGCCAGCAGGTTCACTAGCGGGGGGATATCCACAGATACGCAGTATTTT CASRFTSGGISTDTQYF
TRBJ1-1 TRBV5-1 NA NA TGCGCCAGCAGCTTGGGGTCCGTGCGCACTGAAGCTTTCTTT CASSLGSVRTEAFF
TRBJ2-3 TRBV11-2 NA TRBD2 TGTGCCAGCAGCTTAGGTCTAGCGGGGAGCCCAGATACGCAGTATTTT CASSLGLAGSPDTQYF
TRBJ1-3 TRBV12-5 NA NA TGTGCTAGTGGTTTGGTACACTCTGGAAACACCATATATTTT CASGLVHSGNTIYF
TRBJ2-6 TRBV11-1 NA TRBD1 TGTGCCAGCAGCTTAGGGGCAGGGGGCGTGAGAGACGTCCTGACTTTC CASSLGAGGVRDVLTF
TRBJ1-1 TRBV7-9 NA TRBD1 TGTGCCAGCAGCTTAGACACAGGGGCTTTCAAGAACACTGAAGCTTTCTTT CASSLDTGAFKNTEAFF
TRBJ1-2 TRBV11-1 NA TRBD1 TGTGCCAGCAGCCCCCCGGGACAGGGGAAGCACTATGGCTACACCTTC CASSPPGQGKHYGYTF
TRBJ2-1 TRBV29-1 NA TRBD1 TGCAGCGTTGAGAGGGACAGGGGGCTCAATGAGCAGTTCTTC CSVERDRGLNEQFF
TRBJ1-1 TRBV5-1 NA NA TGCGCCAGCAGCCGATTAATTGGACAGATGAACACTGAAGCTTTCTTT CASSRLIGQMNTEAFF
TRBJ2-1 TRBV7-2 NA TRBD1 TGTGCCAGCAGCTCCGGACAGGGGGCTGCTAATGAGCAGTTCTTC CASSSGQGAANEQFF
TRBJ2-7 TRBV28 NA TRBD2 TGTGCCAGCAGTTTAGAACTAATAGCGGGAGGGAGGAGATACGAGCAGTACTTC CASSLELIAGGRRYEQYF
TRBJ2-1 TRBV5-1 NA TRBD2 TGCGCCAGCAGCCTAGGACTAGCGGGATCGGAGGAGCAGTTCTTC CASSLGLAGSEEQFF
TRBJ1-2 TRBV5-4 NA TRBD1 TGTGCCAGCAGCTCCGGACAGGGCGGCCCTTTCTATGGCTACACCTTC CASSSGQGGPFYGYTF
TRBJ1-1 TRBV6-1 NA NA TGTGCCAGCAGTGAATTGGGGGGCACTGAAGCTTTCTTT CASSELGGTEAFF
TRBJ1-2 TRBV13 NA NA TGTGCCAGCAGCCGGACAGAATATGGCTACACCTTC CASSRTEYGYTF
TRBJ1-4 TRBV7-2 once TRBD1 TGTGCCAGCAGCCCCGGACAGGGCAATGAAAAACTGTTTTTT CASSPGQGNEKLFF
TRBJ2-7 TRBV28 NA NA TGTGCCAGCAGGGGACCGATGGACAGTCTCTCCTACGAGCAGTACTTC CASRGPMDSLSYEQYF
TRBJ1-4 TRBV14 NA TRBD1 TGTGCCAGCAGCCAGGGACAGGGTAGAGAAAAACTGTTTTTT CASSQGQGREKLFF
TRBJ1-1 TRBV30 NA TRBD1 TGTGCACGCCGGGACAGGGTTTATACTGAAGCTTTCTTT CARRDRVYTEAFF
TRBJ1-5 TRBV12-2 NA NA TGTGCAAGTCGCCTAAAGTTCGGAGACTCATGCAATCAGCCCCAGCATTTT CASRLKFGDSCNQPQHF
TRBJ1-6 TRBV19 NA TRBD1 TGTGCCAGTAGTATAGATCGGCAGGGGGACTCACCCCTCCACTTT CASSIDRQGDSPLHF
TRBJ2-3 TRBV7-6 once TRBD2 TGTGCCAGCAGCTCTCGACTAGCGGGGGGAGGAGATACGCAGTATTTT CASSSRLAGGGDTQYF
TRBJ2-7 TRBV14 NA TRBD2 TGTGCCAGCAGCCAAGAGGGGATAGCGGGATCAAGGTACGAGCAGTACTTC CASSQEGIAGSRYEQYF
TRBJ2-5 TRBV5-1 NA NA TGCGCCAGCAGCTACCGGAAGGGAGCCCAAGAGACCCAGTACTTC CASSYRKGAQETQYF
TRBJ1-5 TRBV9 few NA TGTGCCAGCAGCGTAGGGGCAGCGGATCAGCCCCAGCATTTT CASSVGAADQPQHF
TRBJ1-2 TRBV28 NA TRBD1 TGTGCCAGCAGTTCGGGACAGGGGGTTGGCGGCTACACCTTC CASSSGQGVGGYTF
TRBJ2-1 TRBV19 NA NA TGTGCCAGTAGCCGACTAGAACGGAATGAGCAGTTCTTC CASSRLERNEQFF
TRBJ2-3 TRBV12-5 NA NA TGTGCTAGTGGTTTGGTAATAGGACAGCCGAGCACAGATACGCAGTATTTT CASGLVIGQPSTDTQYF
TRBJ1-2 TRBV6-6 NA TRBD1 TGTGCCAGCAAACCGACAGGGGATGAAGGCTACACCTTC CASKPTGDEGYTF
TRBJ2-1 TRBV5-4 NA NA TGTGCCACCAATGAGCGGTACCCGCCATACAATGAGCAGTTCTTC CATNERYPPYNEQFF
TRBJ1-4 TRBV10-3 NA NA TGTGCCATCAGTGAGTCAGGGAGGCAAGGAGAAAAACTGTTTTTT CAISESGRQGEKLFF
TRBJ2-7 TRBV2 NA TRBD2 TGTGCCAGCTTTGAGCGGGAGGACCACTACGAGCAGTACTTC CASFEREDHYEQYF
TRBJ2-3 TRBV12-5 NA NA TGTGCTAGTGGTTTGTTTCTGCCAAGCGGAGATACGCAGTATTTT CASGLFLPSGDTQYF
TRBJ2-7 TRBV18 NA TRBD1 TGTGCCAGCTCTGTTGGACAGGGGGCTTACGAGCAGTACTTC CASSVGQGAYEQYF
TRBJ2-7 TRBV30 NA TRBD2 TGTGCCTGGGGAAGGACTAGCCGGTCCTACGAGCAGTACTTC CAWGRTSRSYEQYF
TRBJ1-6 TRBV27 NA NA TGTGCCAGCAGTTTAAAAACCCTCGGCGGTCCAAATTCACCCCTCCACTTT CASSLKTLGGPNSPLHF
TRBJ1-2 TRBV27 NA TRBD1 TGTGCCAGCAGTCTCGGGACAGTTCCTAACTATGGCTACACCTTC CASSLGTVPNYGYTF
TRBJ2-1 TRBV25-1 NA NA TGTGCCAGCAGTGGGCAGGGGCCCGAGGTTCAGTTCTTC CASSGQGPEVQFF
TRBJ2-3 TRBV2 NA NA TGTGCCAGCAGTGAAGGAGGTTACACAGATACGCAGTATTTT CASSEGGYTDTQYF
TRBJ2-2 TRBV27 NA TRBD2 TGTGCCAGCAGGAATCGGGCTAGCGGGGAGAACACCGGGGAGCTGTTTTTT CASRNRASGENTGELFF
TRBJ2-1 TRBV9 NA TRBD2 TGTGCCAGCAGCGTAGGACGGGAGGGCCATGAGCAGTTCTTC CASSVGREGHEQFF
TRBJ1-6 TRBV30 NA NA TGTGCCTGGAGTGTACAGGTCAATTCACCCCTCCACTTT CAWSVQVNSPLHF
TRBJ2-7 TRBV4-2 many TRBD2 TGTGCCAGCAGCCAAGACCCTAGCGGGGGAATCAACGAGCAGTACTTC CASSQDPSGGINEQYF
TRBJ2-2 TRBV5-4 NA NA TGTGCCAGCAGCTCCTCCAACACCGGGGAGCTGTTTTTT CASSSSNTGELFF